The present T cell receptor (beta chain) was sequenced within a study of cytomegalovirus exposure and HLA in healthy donors. Sequencing used immunoSEQ multiplex PCR; TCRdb keeps in-frame clones, though not all of them. The repertoire holds about 84,000 clones, roughly 93% seen once, with around 2.1% in the top ten. Germline assignment: CDR1 LNHDA and CDR2 SQIVND (reference sequence). The V gene lost 4 bases and the J gene lost 2 bases, with 13 bases spanning the gap. The CDR3 has 15 amino acids. Sample: PBMCs. This TCR was sampled from a man under 40 in good health and CMV-seronegative. This sequence joins TRBV19 and TRBJ2-3; possible D gene TRBD1, 6 bases. The CDR3 here is CASSTSGTYTDTQYF. CDR3 DNA: TGTGCCAGTAGTACCTCAGGGACATACACAGATACGCAGTATTTT. Complete variable domain (other parts from reference TRBV19 and TRBJ2-3): DGGITQSPKYLFRKEGQNVTLSCEQNLNHDAMYWYRQDPGQGLRLIYYSQIVNDFQKGDIAEGYSVSREKKESFPLTVTSAQKNPTAFYLCASSTSGTYTDTQYFGPGTRLTVL.